The 5 T cell receptor beta chains listed next were all sequenced from one sample in a study of T cells in women clearing cervical HPV infection. Generated by immunoSEQ multiplex PCR, the TCRdb table keeps only in-frame clones and is missing some. This sample's clone table lists around 19,000 clones. Sequencing was carried out using blood buffy coat. All receptors derive from a woman between 18 and 70 years old with a cervical HPV16 infection that either progressed to CIN3+ or cleared (not recorded which).

Concerning this clone itself: Read sequence stops 3 residues before the CDR3 end, and the germline J gene provides the missing end. The rearrangement uses TRBV20-1 and TRBJ1-5; the D gene is possibly TRBD1 (6 bases). V was cut by 4 bases and J by 4 bases, with 17 bases left in between. Germline lookup yields CDR1 DFQATT and CDR2 SNEGSKA (reference sequence). CDR3 length equals 15 residues. The CDR3 bases that were read are TGCAGTGCTACCGGGGGGCAGGGTGAGAATCAGCCC. This sequence encodes CSATGGQGENQP. The complete CDR3 protein is CSATGGQGENQPQHF.

Notes on this clone: The read ends 3 residues shy of where the CDR3 ends; the end is completed using the germline J gene. The chain has TRBV11-3 and TRBJ1-1; 7 positions agree with TRBD1. The CDR3 sequence is 13 residues long. Trimming took 5 bases from V and 6 from J; bases not matched to a gene: 6. The germline gives CDR1 SGHNT, CDR2 YENEEA. The CDR3 is CASSRTGAPEAFF. CDR3 bases read: TGTGCCAGCAGCCGGACAGGCGCGCCTGAA. The variable domain in full, completed from reference TRBV11-3 and TRBJ1-1, reads EAGVVQSPRYKIIEKKQPVAFWCNPISGHNTLYWYLQNLGQGPELLIRYENEEAVDDSQLPKDRFSAERLKGVDSTLKIQPAELGDSAVYLCASSRTGAPEAFFGQGTRLTVV.

Remarks on this clone: The CDR3 extends 3 residues past the end of the read, so its final part is completed from the germline J gene. The chain carries TRBV6-1 and TRBJ1-2; weak D call: TRBD1 (6 bases). The V gene lost 4 bases and the J gene lost 2 bases, with 17 bases spanning the gap. The CDR3 extends over 16 amino acids. The V gene's germline CDR1 is MNHNS and CDR2 SASEGT. The CDR3 reads CASSVTSGQGNYGYTF. The DNA read from the CDR3 is TGTGCCAGCAGTGTAACTTCGGGGCAGGGGAACTATGGC.

A note on this clone: The missing CDR3 end, 3 residues past where the read stops, is filled in from the germline J gene. This chain connects TRBV29-1 to TRBJ2-1; 7 nucleotides align to TRBD1. V shed 7 bases and J 7 bases; nucleotides not matched to a gene: 10. There are 13 residues in the CDR3. The germline V gene has CDR1 SQVTM and CDR2 ANQGSEA. The CDR3 protein is CSGKGAGGNEQFF. The part of the CDR3 DNA that was read is TGCAGCGGGAAAGGGGCAGGGGGAAATGAG.

As concerns this clone: The CDR3 end falls 3 residues outside the read, so it is completed with the germline J gene. This chain joins TRBV5-1 and TRBJ2-3; no firm D call. The germline gives CDR1 SGHRS, CDR2 YFSETQ. The CDR3 is 14 residues long. CDR3 bases read: TGCGCCAGCAGCTTGGCTCCAGGAGAGGAGACG. Translated, it gives CASSLAPGEET. The CDR3 in its entirety is CASSLAPGEETQYF.